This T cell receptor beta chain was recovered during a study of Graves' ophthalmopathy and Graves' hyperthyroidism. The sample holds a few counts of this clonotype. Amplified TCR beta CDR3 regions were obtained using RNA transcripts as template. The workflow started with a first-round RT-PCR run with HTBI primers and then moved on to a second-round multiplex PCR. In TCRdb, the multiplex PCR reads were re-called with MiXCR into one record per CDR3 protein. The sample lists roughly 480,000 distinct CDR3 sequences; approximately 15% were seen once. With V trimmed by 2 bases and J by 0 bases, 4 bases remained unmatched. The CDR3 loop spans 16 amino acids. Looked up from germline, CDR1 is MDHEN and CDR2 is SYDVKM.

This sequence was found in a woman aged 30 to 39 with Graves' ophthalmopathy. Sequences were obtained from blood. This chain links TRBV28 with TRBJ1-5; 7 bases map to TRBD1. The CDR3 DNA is TGTGCCAGCAGTTTAAATACAGGGGCTAGCAATCAGCCCCAGCATTTT. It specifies CASSLNTGASNQPQHF.